These T cell receptor beta chains were read from a single sample in a study of cytomegalovirus exposure and HLA in healthy donors. Repertoires were generated with immunoSEQ multiplex PCR, while TCRdb's copy carries only in-frame clones and drops some. The sample includes 160,000 or so clones, around 79% of them seen just once. The material sequenced was PBMCs. The receptor source for this set is a middle-aged man in good health and CMV-seropositive. The CDR3 runs from the conserved cysteine through the conserved F or W. The order of the fields is J gene, V gene, D gene, clone size, CDR3 DNA, CDR3 protein. The D gene is left open where the match is weak. Clone size is given for some rows only: seen once, a few or many times, or a class if the clone is expanded.

TRBJ2-4 TRBV7-2 . . TGTGCCAGCAGCTCCGGGACAATCAAAAACATTCAGTACTTC CASSSGTIKNIQYF
TRBJ1-1 TRBV14 TRBD1 . TGTGCCAGCAGCCGGGACAGCTTTTACACTGAAGCTTTCTTT CASSRDSFYTEAFF
TRBJ2-7 TRBV4-1 . . TGCGCCAGCAGCCAAGCCGCGGTTAGCTCCTACGAGCAGTACTTC CASSQAAVSSYEQYF
TRBJ2-2 TRBV5-1 . once TGCGCCAGCAGCTTGCCCCCCTTCGGCAGGGCCGGGGAGCTGTTTTTT CASSLPPFGRAGELFF
TRBJ2-7 TRBV7-8 TRBD2 . TGTGCCAGCAGCCCTACTAGCGACTCCTACGAGCAGTACTTC CASSPTSDSYEQYF
TRBJ2-1 TRBV18 . . TGTGCCAGCTCCCAAAGCGGTCCCTCCTACAATGAGCAGTTCTTC CASSQSGPSYNEQFF
TRBJ2-1 TRBV7-9 TRBD2 . TGTGCCAGCAGCTTAGTTGGGGGGACTAGCGGGAGGTTGTTCTTC CASSLVGGTSGRLFF
TRBJ2-5 TRBV5-6 . . TGTGCCAGCAGCTTGGAAGTAGCGGCTTACCAAGAGACCCAGTACTTC CASSLEVAAYQETQYF
TRBJ1-4 TRBV5-4 TRBD1 . TGTGCCAGCAGCGAAGGACAGGGGGGGAAGTGGAAACTGTTTTTT CASSEGQGGKWKLFF
TRBJ1-2 TRBV29-1 TRBD1 . TGCAGCGTTGAAACCGGACAGGGAAAGGGCTACACCTTC CSVETGQGKGYTF
TRBJ1-5 TRBV18 TRBD1 few TGTGCCAGCTCACCTGCCGGGACAGGCCCCAGCAATCAGCCCCAGCATTTT CASSPAGTGPSNQPQHF
TRBJ1-5 TRBV30 . . TGTGCCTGGAGTTCACAGGGTAGCCAGCATTTT CAWSSQGSQHF
TRBJ1-1 TRBV18 TRBD1 . TGTGCCAGCTCACCGCAGGGGGTAATCAACACTGAAGCTTTCTTT CASSPQGVINTEAFF
TRBJ2-7 TRBV6-5 TRBD1 . TGTGCCAGCAGTTACGGTCGACAGGGAGTCTACGAGCAGTACTTC CASSYGRQGVYEQYF
TRBJ2-1 TRBV5-4 TRBD2 . TGTGCCAGCAGCTTGGGGGGACTAGCGGGACACAATGAGCAGTTCTTC CASSLGGLAGHNEQFF
TRBJ1-4 TRBV25-1 TRBD1 . TGTGCCAGCAGTGATTGGACAGGGGATAATGAAAAACTGTTTTTT CASSDWTGDNEKLFF
TRBJ1-3 TRBV18 . once TGTGCCAGCTCACCAACGAATCGGGTCGGAAACACCATATATTTT CASSPTNRVGNTIYF
TRBJ1-3 TRBV10-3 TRBD1 . TGTGCCATCAGTGAGAACAGGGGGACCTCTGGAAACACCATATATTTT CAISENRGTSGNTIYF
TRBJ2-7 TRBV6-6 TRBD1 . TGTGCCAGCAGTCCCTCCGGGACAGGGCGCTACGAGCAGTACTTC CASSPSGTGRYEQYF
TRBJ2-5 TRBV30 . . TGTGCCTGGAGTGTAGGCGCGGGGGAGACCCAGTACTTC CAWSVGAGETQYF
TRBJ2-1 TRBV29-1 . . TGCAGCGGATGGGCGGGGGCGAGGGCCTACAATGAGCAGTTCTTC CSGWAGARAYNEQFF
TRBJ2-2 TRBV5-1 . . TGCGCCAGCAGCTGGATGGGCGCCACCGGGGAGCTGTTTTTT CASSWMGATGELFF
TRBJ2-3 TRBV12-5 . . TGTGCTAGTGGTTTCTTTGGCTCGAGGGTCGATACGCAGTATTTT CASGFFGSRVDTQYF
TRBJ2-7 TRBV9 TRBD2 . TGTGCCAGCAGCCCCCCCCGGCTTGGAGCGGGAGGGCCTGAGCAGTACTTC CASSPPRLGAGGPEQYF
TRBJ1-1 TRBV5-1 . once TGCGCCAGCAGCTTGGCCCGGCAGGGCTTCTATATGAACACTGAAGCTTTCTTT CASSLARQGFYMNTEAFF
TRBJ2-1 TRBV18 TRBD2 . TGTGCCAGCTCATCCCTAGCGGGAGCATTCGATGAGCAGTTCTTC CASSSLAGAFDEQFF
TRBJ2-2 TRBV29-1 . few TGCAGCGTTGGATCGTCGGGGAAGGCCGGGGAGCTGTTTTTT CSVGSSGKAGELFF
TRBJ2-5 TRBV5-1 . once TGCGCCAGCAGCTTCCGACAAGACAAGACGGAGACCCAGTACTTC CASSFRQDKTETQYF
TRBJ2-7 TRBV6-5 TRBD2 few TGTGCCAGCAGTTACTCGGGGAGGGTAGTCTACGAGCAGTACTTC CASSYSGRVVYEQYF
TRBJ2-1 TRBV5-1 . . TGCGCCAGCAGCCCTACGCGGCCCCACAATGAGCAGTTCTTC CASSPTRPHNEQFF
TRBJ2-7 TRBV7-9 TRBD1 . TGTGCCAGCAGCTCCGGGACAGGGGTTTTCTACGAGCAGTACTTC CASSSGTGVFYEQYF
TRBJ1-4 TRBV5-4 . few TGTGCCAGCAGCTTGGAGCGGTACTCGGAAAAACTGTTTTTT CASSLERYSEKLFF
TRBJ1-5 TRBV9 . . TGTGCCAGCAGCGCAGGGTACGGCAATCAGCCCCAGCATTTT CASSAGYGNQPQHF
TRBJ2-3 TRBV19 . . TGTGCCAGTAGTATAGAGGGGCAGGGCGCAGATACGCAGTATTTT CASSIEGQGADTQYF
TRBJ2-1 TRBV7-6 . . TGTGCCAGCAGCCCGTACCCAGATAATGAGCAGTTCTTC CASSPYPDNEQFF
TRBJ1-3 TRBV29-1 . . TGCAGCGTTGAAGATGCGAAGATCCCTGGAAACACCATATATTTT CSVEDAKIPGNTIYF
TRBJ2-1 TRBV5-6 . . TGTGCCAGCGATGCATGGCTAGCTGTGTTCAATGAGCAGTTCTTC CASDAWLAVFNEQFF
TRBJ1-5 TRBV19 TRBD1 . TGTGCCAGTAGTATAGATTGGGGGGACAGGGAAGGTGTGCGGAGTCAGCCCCAGCATTTT CASSIDWGDREGVRSQPQHF
TRBJ2-5 TRBV10-3 TRBD2 few TGTGCCATCAGTGACCCGACTAGCGGGAGACGTGAGACCCAGTACTTC CAISDPTSGRRETQYF
TRBJ1-2 TRBV7-9 TRBD1 . TGTGCCACCCTCAGGGGGCTGGACGGCTACACCTTC CATLRGLDGYTF
TRBJ2-7 TRBV18 . . TGTGCCAGCTCACGGAGAGCCTACGAGCAGTACTTC CASSRRAYEQYF
TRBJ2-7 TRBV7-9 . . TGTTCCATAACAGGGCCGGCCTACGAGCAGTACTTC CSITGPAYEQYF
TRBJ1-1 TRBV28 TRBD1 . TGTGCCAGCAGTTCACTCTCAGGGGGAATGAACACTGAAGCTTTCTTT CASSSLSGGMNTEAFF
TRBJ2-3 TRBV2 TRBD2 . TGTGCCAGCAGTGAAGCGTTGGCGGGAGAAGAGAAGCAGTATTTT CASSEALAGEEKQYF
TRBJ2-3 TRBV9 . . TGTGCCAGCAGCTTCAGCGGTAACACAGATACGCAGTATTTT CASSFSGNTDTQYF
TRBJ2-1 TRBV7-6 . . TGTGCCAGCAGCTTAGACGGTCTTAGTTTAGAGTCGCAGTTCTTC CASSLDGLSLESQFF
TRBJ2-5 TRBV5-6 TRBD2 few TGTGCCAGCAGCTTCTGGACGGGAGGCATTCAAGAGACCCAGTACTTC CASSFWTGGIQETQYF
TRBJ2-3 TRBV11-3 TRBD1 few TGTGCCAGCAGCCCACAGGGGGGAGTAGGAGATACGCAGTATTTT CASSPQGGVGDTQYF
TRBJ1-2 TRBV7-9 . few TGTGCCAGCAGCACTACGGTCCGATCTAACTATGGCTACACCTTC CASSTTVRSNYGYTF